The T cell receptor beta chain described here comes from a study of CD4 T cells in relation to SARS-CoV-2 and coronaviruses. The wider study: The HLA restriction of the shared crossreactive spike epitopes was mapped.

The unexposed donors gave CD4+ T cells in about 2011-2019, prior to COVID-19. The cells were cultured for around ten days before CD4+ T cells were isolated. Comment on this clone: Its antigen is unidentified.

The table came from immunoSEQ multiplex PCR; TCRdb's copy has only in-frame clones and leaves some out. The sample lists about 19,000 clones; around 77% were seen once. The germline V gene encodes CDR1 SNHLY and CDR2 FYNNEI. V shed 7 bases and J shed 3 bases, with 16 bases lying between them. The CDR3 has 15 residues. The receptor was derived from a human donor in good health. The chain combines TRBV2 with TRBJ1-5; D is possibly TRBD1 (6 bases). The sample was CD4+ T cells from PBMCs, cultured in vitro. In DNA form, the CDR3 reads TGTGCCAGCACCCTAGGGAGGGGGAACAATCAGCCCCAGCATTTT. As protein: CASTLGRGNNQPQHF.